These T cell receptor beta chains were read from a single sample in a study of shared clonotypes between healthy human individuals. Method: immunoSEQ multiplex PCR; TCRdb's copy keeps in-frame clones and lacks some. The data show 700,000 or so clones, with around 72% seen just once and about 1.7% held by the top ten. The sample consisted of memory CD4+ T cells sorted from blood. The receptors were gathered from a woman under 40 in good health. The CDR3 runs from the conserved cysteine through the conserved F or W. Fields, in order: J gene, D gene, clone size, V gene, CDR3 protein, CDR3 DNA. The D gene is left open where the match is weak. Size values are once, few and many counts, or a class for expanded clones, and some rows have none.

TRBJ2-1 - - TRBV5-1 CASSLVGRLGEQFF TGCGCCAGCAGCTTGGTAGGCAGGTTGGGTGAGCAGTTCTTC
TRBJ2-3 TRBD2 - TRBV18 CASSGGLAGWDTQYF TGTGCCAGCTCCGGTGGCCTAGCGGGATGGGATACGCAGTATTTT
TRBJ2-2 - - TRBV4-1 CASSQVRLDTGELFF TGCGCCAGCAGCCAAGTTCGACTTGACACCGGGGAGCTGTTTTTT
TRBJ2-1 TRBD2 - TRBV5-1 CASREASGRDEQFF TGCGCCAGCAGGGAGGCTAGCGGGAGGGATGAGCAGTTCTTC
TRBJ2-7 - - TRBV6-5 CASGILENEQYF TGTGCCAGCGGGATTCTCGAAAACGAGCAGTACTTC
TRBJ1-1 - - TRBV10-2 CASSAGGVGAFF TGCGCCAGCAGTGCTGGGGGGGTGGGAGCTTTCTTT
TRBJ1-1 - - TRBV5-1 CASSLSNRFGTAEAFF TGCGCCAGCAGCTTGAGTAATAGGTTCGGAACGGCTGAAGCTTTCTTT
TRBJ1-5 TRBD1 once TRBV19 CASSTRDRASNQPQHF TGTGCCAGTAGTACCCGGGACAGGGCTAGCAATCAGCCCCAGCATTTT
TRBJ2-7 TRBD2 - TRBV27 CASGREGGNYEQYF TGTGCCAGCGGGAGGGAGGGAGGTAACTACGAGCAGTACTTC
TRBJ2-7 TRBD2 - TRBV11-2 CASSSELAGAREQYF TGTGCCAGCAGCTCGGAACTAGCGGGAGCGCGCGAGCAGTACTTC
TRBJ2-3 - - TRBV6-5 CASSYAGGSSTDTQYF TGTGCCAGCAGTTACGCGGGCGGCTCTAGCACAGATACGCAGTATTTT
TRBJ1-5 - - TRBV28 CASTPGVRGQPQHF TGTGCCAGCACACCGGGGGTAAGGGGACAGCCCCAGCATTTT
TRBJ2-5 - - TRBV19 CASKEGPRETQYF TGTGCCTCAAAGGAAGGCCCGCGGGAGACCCAGTACTTC
TRBJ1-2 TRBD1 - TRBV28 CASSSYRGHGGYTF TGTGCCAGCAGTTCCTACAGGGGGCATGGGGGCTACACCTTC
TRBJ2-7 - - TRBV6-6 CASSGGGHYEQYF TGTGCCTCCAGCGGCGGAGGTCACTACGAGCAGTACTTC
TRBJ2-5 - - TRBV5-1 CASSLGQEGWGETQYF TGCGCCAGCAGCTTGGGTCAGGAGGGGTGGGGAGAGACCCAGTACTTC
TRBJ2-7 TRBD2 - TRBV2 CASIRGLAGEHYEQYF TGTGCCAGCATCAGGGGACTAGCGGGAGAACACTACGAGCAGTACTTC
TRBJ2-7 TRBD2 - TRBV28 CASRGTSGRSGYEQYF TGTGCCAGCCGAGGGACTAGCGGGAGATCCGGCTACGAGCAGTACTTC
TRBJ2-7 TRBD2 - TRBV6-6 CASRLAGTSGYEQYF TGTGCCAGCAGACTCGCCGGGACTAGCGGGTACGAGCAGTACTTC
TRBJ1-2 - - TRBV20-1 CSASWGVGYTF TGCAGTGCTAGTTGGGGGGTCGGCTACACCTTC
TRBJ1-5 - - TRBV6-1 CASSEPGTPVVPQHF TGTGCCAGCAGTGAACCCGGGACCCCTGTCGTCCCCCAGCATTTT
TRBJ1-3 TRBD1 - TRBV29-1 CSVEAPDRAGNTIYF TGCAGCGTTGAAGCCCCGGACAGGGCTGGAAACACCATATATTTT
TRBJ2-5 - - TRBV7-7 CASGRQIEETQYF TGTGCCAGCGGCAGACAAATAGAAGAGACCCAGTACTTC
TRBJ1-5 - once TRBV4-2 CASSQTGSPGPQHF TGTGCCAGCAGCCAAACAGGGTCCCCCGGGCCCCAGCATTTT
TRBJ2-3 TRBD2 - TRBV2 CASSLPLLAGEITQYF TGTGCCAGCAGTCTACCCCTACTAGCGGGAGAAATTACGCAGTATTTT
TRBJ1-4 - - TRBV6-5 CASSYNQDGGKLFF TGTGCCAGCAGTTACAATCAGGACGGTGGGAAACTGTTTTTT
TRBJ2-1 TRBD2 few TRBV5-1 CASSAGGLAGADNEQFF TGCGCCAGCAGCGCGGGAGGACTAGCGGGAGCGGACAATGAGCAGTTCTTC
TRBJ1-1 - - TRBV28 CASNLMKTANTEAFF TGTGCCAGCAATTTAATGAAGACAGCGAACACTGAAGCTTTCTTT
TRBJ2-6 - once TRBV5-1 CASSRDSSSGANVLTF TGCGCCAGCAGCCGGGACTCCTCCTCTGGGGCCAACGTCCTGACTTTC
TRBJ2-2 - - TRBV7-2 CASSFSGKGELFF TGTGCCAGCAGCTTTTCAGGGAAAGGGGAGCTGTTTTTT
TRBJ1-5 - few TRBV4-1 CASSQEARGGSQPQHF TGCGCCAGCAGCCAAGAGGCACGGGGGGGCTCCCAGCCCCAGCATTTT
TRBJ1-1 TRBD1 medium-sized TRBV4-1 CASRIRQGMGTEAFF TGCGCCAGCAGAATACGACAGGGAATGGGGACTGAAGCTTTCTTT
TRBJ1-2 - few TRBV2 CASSEESHFAYGYTF TGTGCCAGCAGTGAAGAGTCCCATTTTGCCTATGGCTACACCTTC
TRBJ2-7 - - TRBV7-9 CASSLERQRDEQYF TGTGCCAGCAGCTTAGAACGGCAGAGGGACGAGCAGTACTTC
TRBJ2-7 - few TRBV28 CASSIGGFSYEQYF TGTGCCAGCAGTATAGGGGGTTTTTCCTACGAGCAGTACTTC
TRBJ2-4 - - TRBV5-1 CASSLVGQGAKSIQYF TGCGCCAGCAGCTTGGTTGGCCAGGGTGCAAAATCCATTCAGTACTTC
TRBJ2-1 - - TRBV25-1 CASSAKIGDTYNEQFF TGTGCCAGCAGCGCCAAGATAGGGGACACCTACAATGAGCAGTTCTTC
TRBJ2-3 - few TRBV5-1 CASSMGTGTDTQYF TGCGCCAGCAGCATGGGGACTGGCACAGATACGCAGTATTTT
TRBJ2-2 TRBD2 - TRBV2 CASSVLAGVTGELFF TGTGCCAGCAGTGTACTAGCGGGAGTCACCGGGGAGCTGTTTTTT
TRBJ2-7 TRBD1 - TRBV11-2 CASSFDRGTYEQYF TGTGCCAGCAGCTTCGACAGGGGCACCTACGAGCAGTACTTC
TRBJ1-2 TRBD1 - TRBV4-1 CASSQNQNLGQGRNYGYTF TGCGCCAGCAGCCAAAACCAAAACTTGGGACAGGGACGTAACTATGGCTACACCTTC
TRBJ2-2 TRBD2 - TRBV10-3 CAISAGLAGGPRTGELFF TGTGCCATCAGTGCGGGACTAGCGGGAGGGCCTCGCACCGGGGAGCTGTTTTTT
TRBJ1-2 - - TRBV28 CASSFFNYGYTF TGTGCCAGCAGTTTTTTCAACTATGGCTACACCTTC
TRBJ1-2 TRBD1 - TRBV7-9 CASSLHTGVDYGYTF TGTGCCAGCAGCTTACACACAGGGGTCGACTATGGCTACACCTTC
TRBJ2-1 TRBD2 - TRBV18 CASSDNGLAGGYNEQFF TGTGCCAGCTCAGACAACGGACTAGCGGGAGGCTACAATGAGCAGTTCTTC
TRBJ1-2 - - TRBV6-1 CASSFGEGGYTF TGTGCCAGCAGTTTCGGGGAGGGTGGCTACACCTTC
TRBJ1-2 TRBD1 - TRBV5-1 CASRSRPGGERYGYTF TGCGCCAGCAGAAGCCGTCCAGGGGGCGAGCGCTATGGCTACACCTTC
TRBJ1-5 - - TRBV27 CASSPWGSNQPQHF TGTGCCAGCAGTCCCTGGGGCAGTAATCAGCCCCAGCATTTT
TRBJ1-1 TRBD1 - TRBV2 CASNPGGLENTEAFF TGTGCCAGCAATCCAGGGGGCCTCGAGAACACTGAAGCTTTCTTT
TRBJ2-3 TRBD1 - TRBV19 CASSGGQGADTQYF TGTGCCAGTAGTGGGGGACAGGGCGCAGATACGCAGTATTTT
TRBJ2-7 TRBD1 few TRBV27 CASSLRAGGGEQYF TGTGCCAGCAGTTTAAGGGCAGGGGGCGGAGAGCAGTACTTC
TRBJ2-7 TRBD2 - TRBV30 CAWRTSGSPYYEQYF TGTGCCTGGAGGACTAGCGGGAGTCCTTACTACGAGCAGTACTTC
TRBJ1-2 - few TRBV13 CASSAQQGNYGYTF TGTGCCAGCAGCGCCCAACAGGGAAACTATGGCTACACCTTC
TRBJ2-1 TRBD1 - TRBV7-6 CASSRYWTGQGHNEQFF TGTGCCAGCAGCCGATACTGGACGGGACAGGGACACAATGAGCAGTTCTTC
TRBJ2-7 - few TRBV2 CAGGRLTYEQYF TGTGCCGGGGGACGGCTTACCTACGAGCAGTACTTC